Each of the 2 T cell receptor beta chains below was sequenced from the same sample in a study of cytomegalovirus exposure and HLA in healthy donors. The PCR used 60 Vbeta and 13 Jbeta primers. Assay used: immunoSEQ multiplex PCR; TCRdb lists only in-frame clones, some missing. The sample has about 54,000 clones. The sample consisted of PBMCs. The receptors originated from a woman in her thirties or forties in good health and CMV-seronegative.

V is TRBV27 and J is TRBJ1-2; TRBD1 matches 8 bases. Per the germline V gene, CDR1 is MNHEY and CDR2 is SMNVEV (reference sequence). The V gene end was trimmed by 5 bases and the J gene end by 4 bases; junction bases not matched to a gene: 6. This CDR3 is 14 amino acids long. The CDR3 spells CASSPTTGGYGYTF. The CDR3 bases are TGTGCCAGCAGTCCGACTACAGGGGGCTATGGCTACACCTTC.

V usage is TRBV2 and J usage is TRBJ1-5, with no clear D. Germline CDR1 reads SNHLY; CDR2 reads FYNNEI. This CDR3 has 13 amino acids. The V and J ends lost 1 base and 6 bases respectively, with 7 bases between them. CDR3 nucleotides: TGTGCCAGCAGTGAAGATGAGGCTCAGCCCCAGCATTTT. This codes for CASSEDEAQPQHF.